These 18 T cell receptor beta chains originate from one sample sequenced in a study of glioma-infiltrating T cells after dendritic cell vaccination. The table came from immunoSEQ multiplex PCR; TCRdb's copy has only in-frame clones and leaves some out. The profile covers 70,000 to 95,000 clones, with around 86% appearing a single time and 2% to 2.5% taken by the ten largest. Time point: after dendritic cell vaccination, including at tumor progression/relapse. Material: blood, obtained after dendritic cell vaccination. These receptors were collected from a human donor with glioblastoma.

The chain couples TRBV18 to TRBJ1-5, with D unclear. V shed 3 bases and J shed 7 bases, with 16 bases lying between them. The CDR3 has 15 residues. Germline CDR1 and CDR2: KGHSH and LQKENI. CDR3 amino acids: CASSPSRGSGQPQHF. CDR3 in DNA: TGTGCCAGCTCACCCTCCAGAGGGAGCGGCCAGCCCCAGCATTTT.

V is TRBV7-9 and J is TRBJ2-1, with 14 bases matching TRBD2. Looked up from germline, CDR1 is SEHNR and CDR2 is FQNEAQ (reference sequence). This CDR3 spans 15 amino acids. The junction had 5 bases not matched to a gene; V was cut back by 5 bases and J by 8 bases. In DNA form, the CDR3 reads TGTGCCAGCAGCCCCGGGACTAGCGGGAGTGATGAGCAGTTCTTC. Protein product: CASSPGTSGSDEQFF.

The rearrangement joins TRBV4-1 to TRBJ1-3, with D hard to call. This CDR3 spans 17 amino acids. Deletions cut 0 bases from V and 0 bases from J, with 12 bases between. CDR1 is MGHRA and CDR2 is YSYEKL in the germline V gene. This CDR3 is CASSQDQTGGSGNTIYF. CDR3 in DNA: TGCGCCAGCAGCCAAGATCAAACCGGAGGCTCTGGAAACACCATATATTTT.

The CDR3: CASGGLTDTQYF. Here the CDR3 DNA reads TGTGCCTCGGGGGGCCTCACAGATACGCAGTATTTT. This sequence joins TRBV19 and TRBJ2-3, with D possibly TRBD2 on 7 matching bases. The CDR3 contains 12 residues. Trimming removed 11 bases from V and 2 bases from J, with 11 bases in between. Per the germline V gene, CDR1 is LNHDA and CDR2 is SQIVND (reference sequence).

This clone was seen once. The rearrangement links TRBV5-1 to TRBJ2-7; D is possibly TRBD1 (6 bases). The CDR3 contains 15 residues. Per the germline V gene, CDR1 is SGHRS and CDR2 is YFSETQ. Trimming shortened V by 0 bases and J by 6 bases, and 16 bases separated the two germline ends. CDR3 amino acids: CASSLVQGTTAEQYF. In nucleotides, the CDR3 is TGCGCCAGCAGCTTGGTTCAGGGGACGACGGCCGAGCAGTACTTC.

V and J are TRBV10-2 and TRBJ1-3; no reliable D call. Germline V gene data show CDR1 as WSHSY and CDR2 as SAAADI. CDR3 length: 15 amino acids. V was cut by 3 bases and J by 2 bases, with 11 bases left in between. CDR3: CASSDPVHPGNTIYF. In DNA, the CDR3 is TGCGCCAGCAGTGACCCAGTGCATCCTGGAAACACCATATATTTT.

This clone was counted between two and nine times. The chain joins TRBV7-3 to TRBJ2-2; D may be TRBD2 (5 bases). Germline V gene sequence: CDR1 SGHTA, CDR2 FQGTGA. With 2 bases removed from V and 5 bases from J, the gap between germline ends came to 6 bases. CDR3 size: 13 residues. CDR3 nucleotides: TGTGCCAGCAGCTTAGCGGGTACCGGGGAGCTGTTTTTT. Translated, it gives CASSLAGTGELFF.

The chain links TRBV30 to TRBJ1-1; D may be TRBD1 (5 bases). This CDR3 comprises 13 residues. CDR1 is GTSNPN and CDR2 is SVGIG in the germline V gene (reference sequence). The germline V and J ends were trimmed by 7 bases and 3 bases, with 15 bases remaining between them. The CDR3 region has the DNA TGTGCCTACACCTCCGACAGTTACACTGAAGCTTTCTTT. It specifies CAYTSDSYTEAFF.

The rearrangement uses TRBV11-2 and TRBJ2-7, with 9 bases lining up with TRBD1. The J segment lost 0 bases and the V segment lost 4 bases, leaving 4 bases of the junction unmatched. Germline V gives CDR1 SGHAT, CDR2 FQNNGV. The CDR3 runs to 15 residues. The CDR3 loop reads CASSWGTGSSYEQYF. In DNA, the CDR3 is TGTGCCAGCAGCTGGGGGACAGGGAGCTCCTACGAGCAGTACTTC. Filled out from reference TRBV11-2 and TRBJ2-7, the complete variable domain reads EAGVAQSPRYKIIEKRQSVAFWCNPISGHATLYWYQQILGQGPKLLIQFQNNGVVDDSQLPKDRFSAERLKGVDSTLKIQPAKLEDSAVYLCASSWGTGSSYEQYFGPGTRLTVT.

CDR3 sequence: CASSMTGTEAFF. As DNA, the CDR3 is TGTGCCAGCAGTATGACAGGTACGGAAGCTTTCTTT. V is TRBV25-1 and J is TRBJ1-1; tentative D call: TRBD1 (6 bases). Trimming took 5 bases from V and 8 from J, leaving 12 bases between them. The CDR3 has 12 residues. Looked up from germline, CDR1 is MGHDK and CDR2 is SYGVNS.

The V and J genes are TRBV10-1 and TRBJ2-3, with a possible D match to TRBD2 (5 bases). The CDR3 runs 17 residues. Germline lookup yields CDR1 WNHNN and CDR2 SYGVQD (reference sequence). Trimming removed 1 base from V and 0 bases from J, with 14 bases in between. CDR3 sequence reads: CASSEFTGSDSTDTQYF. Here the CDR3 DNA reads TGCGCCAGCAGTGAGTTCACCGGTAGCGATAGCACAGATACGCAGTATTTT.

The rearrangement joins TRBV14 to TRBJ2-7; 13 bases map to TRBD2. Losses at the gene ends were 0 bases for V and 4 bases for J; bases not matched to a gene: 9. CDR3 length: 18 residues. Germline lookup yields CDR1 SGHDN and CDR2 FVKESK. DNA of the CDR3: TGTGCCAGCAGCCAAGAGGATCCGACTAGCGGGAGGAGGTACGAGCAGTACTTC. It encodes CASSQEDPTSGRRYEQYF. The full variable domain, completed using reference TRBV14 and TRBJ2-7, is EAGVTQFPSHSVIEKGQTVTLRCDPISGHDNLYWYRRVMGKEIKFLLHFVKESKQDESGMPNNRFLAERTGGTYSTLKVQPAELEDSGVYFCASSQEDPTSGRRYEQYFGPGTRLTVT.

This chain connects TRBV10-3 to TRBJ1-4; TRBD1 agrees at 11 bases. The germline V gene encodes CDR1 ENHRY and CDR2 SYGVKD. CDR3 length: 13 residues. Trimming removed 10 bases from V and 6 bases from J; junction bases left unmatched: 4. CDR3 DNA: TGTGCCACGGCGGGACAGGGGGATGAAAAACTGTTTTTT. It encodes CATAGQGDEKLFF.

For the CDR3, the DNA is TGTGCCATCAGTGACCCGGCGGCTAGCGGGGCGGGGGAGACCCAGTACTTC. Encoded protein: CAISDPAASGAGETQYF. The genes are TRBV10-3 and TRBJ2-5; 9 nucleotides align to TRBD2. The CDR3 is 17 amino acids. Losses at the gene ends were 3 bases for V and 5 bases for J; bases not matched to a gene: 13. Germline values: CDR1 ENHRY, CDR2 SYGVKD.

This chain uses TRBV6-6 with TRBJ1-4, with D hard to call. The CDR3 consists of 16 residues. V was clipped by 0 bases and J by 4 bases, with 12 bases between them. CDR1 and CDR2 from the germline V gene are MNHNY and SVGAGI (reference sequence). The CDR3: CASSYSPQGSNEKLFF. CDR3 bases: TGTGCCAGCAGTTACTCTCCCCAAGGGAGTAATGAAAAACTGTTTTTT.

This chain joins TRBV5-6 and TRBJ2-3; D might be TRBD1 (5 bases). The CDR3 extends over 16 amino acids. CDR1 SGHDT and CDR2 YYEEEE come from the germline V gene. V was pared by 0 bases and J by 3 bases, with 14 bases between. In DNA form, the CDR3 reads TGTGCCAGCAGCTTGGGGGGCCCTACCTTGACAGATACGCAGTATTTT. Translated, it gives CASSLGGPTLTDTQYF.

V gene TRBV5-4 combines with J gene TRBJ2-5, with 7 bases that match TRBD2. V lost 3 bases, J lost 0 bases, and 2 bases stayed unmatched. This CDR3 has 14 residues. The germline gives CDR1 SGHNT, CDR2 YYREEE (reference sequence). CDR3 amino acids: CASSSTSDQETQYF. As DNA, the CDR3 is TGTGCCAGCAGCTCCACTAGCGACCAAGAGACCCAGTACTTC.

The J gene is TRBJ2-7, the V gene TRBV12-5; 12 bases agree with TRBD2. V dropped 1 base and J dropped 0; count of bases not matched to a gene: 1. Germline loops: CDR1 LGHNT, CDR2 FRNRAP. The CDR3 spans 16 residues. The CDR3 DNA sequence: TGTGCTAGTGGTTTGGGACTAGCGGGGGCCTCCTACGAGCAGTACTTC. This codes for CASGLGLAGASYEQYF.